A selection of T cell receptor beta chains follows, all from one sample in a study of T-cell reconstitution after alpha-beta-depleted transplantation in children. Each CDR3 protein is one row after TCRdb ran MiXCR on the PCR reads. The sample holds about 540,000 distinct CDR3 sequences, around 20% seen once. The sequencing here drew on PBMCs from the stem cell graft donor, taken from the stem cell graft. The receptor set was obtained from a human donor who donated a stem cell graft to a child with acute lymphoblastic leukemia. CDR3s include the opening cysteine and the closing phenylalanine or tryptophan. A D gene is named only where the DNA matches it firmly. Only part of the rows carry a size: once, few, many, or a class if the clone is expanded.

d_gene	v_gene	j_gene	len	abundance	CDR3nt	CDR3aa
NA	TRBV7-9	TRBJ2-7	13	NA	TGTGCCAGCAGCTCGACACTAATCTACGAGCAGTACTTC	CASSSTLIYEQYF
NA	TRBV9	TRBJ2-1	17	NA	TGTGCCAGCAGCGTAGCAGGGGCAGGGGCCTTCTACAATGAGCAGTTCTTC	CASSVAGAGAFYNEQFF
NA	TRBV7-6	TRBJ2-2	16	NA	TGTGCCAGCAGCTTCAGTCTACCCTCCGAAGCCGGGGAGCTGTTTTTT	CASSFSLPSEAGELFF
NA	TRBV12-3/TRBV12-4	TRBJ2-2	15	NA	TGTGCCAGCCTGGAGAGGAAAACCCACACCGGGGAGCTGTTTTTT	CASLERKTHTGELFF
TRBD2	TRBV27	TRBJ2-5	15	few	TGTGCCAGCAGTTGGGGGGGAGCGGTAAGAGAGACCCAGTACTTC	CASSWGGAVRETQYF
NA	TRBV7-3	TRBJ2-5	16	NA	TGTGCCAGCAGCTTCTTAGGAGCGGGCCACCAAGAGACCCAGTACTTC	CASSFLGAGHQETQYF
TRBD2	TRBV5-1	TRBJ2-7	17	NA	TGCGCCAGCAGCCTCCCCTCCAGCGGGACTAGCGGCTACGAGCAGTACTTC	CASSLPSSGTSGYEQYF
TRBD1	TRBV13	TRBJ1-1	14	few	TGTGCCAGCAGCTTTACAGGGGGCGTCACTGAAGCTTTCTTT	CASSFTGGVTEAFF
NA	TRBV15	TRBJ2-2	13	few	TGTGCCACCAGCAGTTTGGGGGGCTGGGAGCTGTTTTTT	CATSSLGGWELFF
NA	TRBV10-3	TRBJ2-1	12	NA	TGTGCCATCAGTGAGTCGACGAACGTGCAGTTCTTC	CAISESTNVQFF
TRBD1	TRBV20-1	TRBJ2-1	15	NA	TGCAGTGCTAGAGATGGCTCAGGGGGCATGAATGAGCAGTTCTTC	CSARDGSGGMNEQFF
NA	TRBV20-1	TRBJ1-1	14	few	TGCAGTGCCCTCGGAAGGCGCGGCCGGACTGAAGCTTTCTTT	CSALGRRGRTEAFF
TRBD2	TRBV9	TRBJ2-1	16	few	TGTGCCAGCAGCGTAGCATCTAGCGGGAGGGCTAATGAGCAGTTCTTC	CASSVASSGRANEQFF
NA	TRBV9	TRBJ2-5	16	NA	TGTGCCAGCAGCGTAGACAACGGGGGTTACCAAGAGACCCAGTACTTC	CASSVDNGGYQETQYF
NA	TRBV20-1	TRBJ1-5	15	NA	TGCAGTGCTAGAGATGGGGGAGGGGCTGGTCAGCCCCAGCATTTT	CSARDGGGAGQPQHF
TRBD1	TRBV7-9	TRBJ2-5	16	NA	TGTGCCAGCAGCGCTCGCCGGGACAGTAATTGGGAGACCCAGTACTTC	CASSARRDSNWETQYF
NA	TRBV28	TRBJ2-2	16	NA	TGTGCCAGCAGATCGACACCATCGGATACAGGGTGGGAGCTGTTTTTT	CASRSTPSDTGWELFF
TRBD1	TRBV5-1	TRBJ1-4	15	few	TGCGCCAGCAGCCCCAGGACAGGAACTAATGAAAAACTGTTTTTT	CASSPRTGTNEKLFF
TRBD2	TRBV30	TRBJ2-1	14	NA	TGTGCCTCGGGACTAGCGGAAGCCTACAATGAGCAGTTCTTC	CASGLAEAYNEQFF
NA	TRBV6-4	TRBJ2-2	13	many	TGTGCCAGCAGTGAGAAAGACACCGGGGAGCTGTTTTTT	CASSEKDTGELFF
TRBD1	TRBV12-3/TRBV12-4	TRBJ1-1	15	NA	TGTGCCAGCACCCCGAGGACAGGATCGGGCACTGAAGCTTTCTTT	CASTPRTGSGTEAFF
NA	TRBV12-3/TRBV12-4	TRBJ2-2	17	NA	TGTGCCAGCAGTTTTACCGGGAGCGACCCTAACACCGGGGAGCTGTTTTTT	CASSFTGSDPNTGELFF
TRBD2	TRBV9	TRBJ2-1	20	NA	TGTGCCAGCAGCAAGGTAGGGGCTAGCGGGAGTTCCCCCTCCCCCAATGAGCAGTTCTTC	CASSKVGASGSSPSPNEQFF
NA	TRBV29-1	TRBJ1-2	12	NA	TGCAGCGTTCCCTCGGGGGGGTATGGCTACACCTTC	CSVPSGGYGYTF
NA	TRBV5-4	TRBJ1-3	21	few	TGTGCCAGCAGCTTGCGGGGGTTAAGGGACCCAACGCCAAACTCTGGAAACACCATATATTTT	CASSLRGLRDPTPNSGNTIYF
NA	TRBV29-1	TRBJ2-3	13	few	TGCAGCGTACTAGAAAAGCGAACGGATACGCAGTATTTT	CSVLEKRTDTQYF
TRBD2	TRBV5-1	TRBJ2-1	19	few	TGCGCCAGCAGCTTAGTAGCGGGAGGGCCTTTTGTCCCCTACAATGAGCAGTTCTTC	CASSLVAGGPFVPYNEQFF
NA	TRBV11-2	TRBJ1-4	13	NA	TGTGCCAGCAGCTTAGGATTCAATGAAAAACTGTTTTTT	CASSLGFNEKLFF
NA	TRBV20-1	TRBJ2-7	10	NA	TGCAGTGCTAGGGAATACGAGCAGTACTTC	CSAREYEQYF
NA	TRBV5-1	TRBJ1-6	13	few	TGCGCCAGCAGCTTGGGAACGAGTTCACCCCTCCACTTT	CASSLGTSSPLHF
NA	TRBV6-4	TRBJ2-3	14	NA	TGTGCCATACCTACGGTGGGAGGCCCAGATACGCAGTATTTT	CAIPTVGGPDTQYF
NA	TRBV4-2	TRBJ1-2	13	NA	TGTGCCAGCAGCCCGCCCTGGGGGTATGGCTACACCTTC	CASSPPWGYGYTF
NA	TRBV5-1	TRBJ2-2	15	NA	TGCGCCAGCAGCCGGCGGCAGGTTAACTCCGGGGAGCTGTTTTTT	CASSRRQVNSGELFF
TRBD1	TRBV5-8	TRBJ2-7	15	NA	TGTGCCAGCAGCAAAACCCGGGACAGGGTAAACGAGCAGTACTTC	CASSKTRDRVNEQYF
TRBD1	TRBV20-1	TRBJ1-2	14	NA	TGCAGTGCTCCAACCGGGACAGCTAACTATGGCTACACCTTC	CSAPTGTANYGYTF
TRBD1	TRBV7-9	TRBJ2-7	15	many	TGTGCCAGCAGCTCAGGGGGCAAAGGTGCCTACGAGCAGTACTTC	CASSSGGKGAYEQYF
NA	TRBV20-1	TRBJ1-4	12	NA	TGCAGTGCTAGATGGGGGTTGGCCGAACTGTTTTTT	CSARWGLAELFF
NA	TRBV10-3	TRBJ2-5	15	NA	TGTGCCATCAGTGAGTCCCTAGGGGGGCCAGCGACCCAGTACTTC	CAISESLGGPATQYF
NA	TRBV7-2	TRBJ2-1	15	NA	TGTGCCAGCAGCTTAGGGGGCGCAGGGATTTATGAGCAGTTCTTC	CASSLGGAGIYEQFF
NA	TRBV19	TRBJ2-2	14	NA	TGTGCCAGTACTAGGGGGTCGAACACCGGGGAGCTGTTTTTT	CASTRGSNTGELFF
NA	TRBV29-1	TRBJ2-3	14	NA	TGCAGCGTTGAAGCCAATGCAGGGACAGATACGCAGTATTTT	CSVEANAGTDTQYF
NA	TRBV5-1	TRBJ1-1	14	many	TGCGCCAGCAGCTTGCAGGGGCCGAACACTGAAGCTTTCTTT	CASSLQGPNTEAFF
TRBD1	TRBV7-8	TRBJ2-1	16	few	TGTGCCAGCAGCTTTCTACAGGGGAGCTCCTACAATGAGCAGTTCTTC	CASSFLQGSSYNEQFF
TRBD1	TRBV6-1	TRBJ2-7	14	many	TGTGCCAGCAGCCCCTGGGACAGGACCTACGAGCAGTACTTC	CASSPWDRTYEQYF
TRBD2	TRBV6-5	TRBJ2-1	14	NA	TGTGCCAGCAGTTTTAGCGGGAGTGGTGATGAGCAGTTCTTC	CASSFSGSGDEQFF
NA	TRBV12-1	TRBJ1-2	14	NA	TGTGCCAGCAGCTTTGCACAGCCTAACTATGGCTACACCTTC	CASSFAQPNYGYTF
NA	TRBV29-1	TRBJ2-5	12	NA	TGCAGCGTTAGAGGTAACCAAGAGACCCAGTACTTC	CSVRGNQETQYF
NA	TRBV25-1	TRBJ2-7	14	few	TGTGCCAGCAGTGAATTAGTGGCCCCCTACGAGCAGTACTTC	CASSELVAPYEQYF
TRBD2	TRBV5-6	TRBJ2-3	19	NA	TGTGCCAGCAGCTTGGCTCTGACTAGCGGGAGGTTGCTCATCGATACGCAGTATTTT	CASSLALTSGRLLIDTQYF
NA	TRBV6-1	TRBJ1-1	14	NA	TGTGCCAGCAATGACGCGGGTTTGAACACTGAAGCTTTCTTT	CASNDAGLNTEAFF
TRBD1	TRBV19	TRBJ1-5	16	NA	TGTGCCAGTACCCAAACAGTCTGGACAGGGCTTCAGCCCCAGCATTTT	CASTQTVWTGLQPQHF
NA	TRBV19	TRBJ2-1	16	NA	TGTGCCAGTGCCCGGCCCGGGACTCCCTCCTACAATGAGCAGTTCTTC	CASARPGTPSYNEQFF
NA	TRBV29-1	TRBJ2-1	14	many	TGCAGCGTTGAAGTTACCCTTGAGACGCGGAAGCAGTTCTTC	CSVEVTLETRKQFF
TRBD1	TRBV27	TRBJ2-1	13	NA	TGTGCCAGCAGTTACCAGGGGGCAGGTAACCAGTTCTTC	CASSYQGAGNQFF
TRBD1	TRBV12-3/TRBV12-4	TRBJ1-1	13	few	TGTGCCAGCAGTTCACGGACAGGGGCTGAAGCTTTCTTT	CASSSRTGAEAFF
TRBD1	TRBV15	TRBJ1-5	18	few	TGTGCCACCAGCAGAGAGGGGGGGACAGGGGATAGCAATCAGCCCCAGCATTTT	CATSREGGTGDSNQPQHF
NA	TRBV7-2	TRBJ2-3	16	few	TGTGCCAGCAGCCACCCTCGCGGTTCTAGCACAGATACGCAGTATTTT	CASSHPRGSSTDTQYF
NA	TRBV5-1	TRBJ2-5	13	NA	TGCGCCAGCAGCTTCTTAGTGCAAGAGACCCAGTACTTC	CASSFLVQETQYF
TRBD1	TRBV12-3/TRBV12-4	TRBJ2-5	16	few	TGTGCCAGCAGCTATCAACAGGGGTCGTTCGGAGAGACCCAGTACTTC	CASSYQQGSFGETQYF